This TCR beta chain appears in the sequencing data of a study of T cells in Graves' hyperthyroidism and ophthalmopathy. Amplification of TCR beta CDR3 regions used RNA as the template. HTBI primers were used for first-round RT-PCR of the TCR CDR3. A single record per CDR3 protein comes from TCRdb applying MiXCR to the multiplex PCR reads. In the table there are fewer than 200,000 distinct CDR3 sequences, 8% to 9.5% of which are singletons. The CDR3 is 15 residues long. Germline V CDR1 and CDR2: LNHNV, YYDKDF (reference sequence). V was cut by 2 bases and J by 3 bases, with 14 bases left in between. This clonotype was counted between two and nine times.

Sequenced sample: blood. The chain is built from TRBV15 and TRBJ2-7, with D maybe TRBD1 (6 bases). The sequence came from a woman between 18 and 29 years old with Graves' hyperthyroidism that later progressed to Graves' ophthalmopathy. DNA of the CDR3: TGTGCCACCAGCAGAAACTTCGGACAGCACTACGAGCAGTACTTC. Amino acid sequence: CATSRNFGQHYEQYF.